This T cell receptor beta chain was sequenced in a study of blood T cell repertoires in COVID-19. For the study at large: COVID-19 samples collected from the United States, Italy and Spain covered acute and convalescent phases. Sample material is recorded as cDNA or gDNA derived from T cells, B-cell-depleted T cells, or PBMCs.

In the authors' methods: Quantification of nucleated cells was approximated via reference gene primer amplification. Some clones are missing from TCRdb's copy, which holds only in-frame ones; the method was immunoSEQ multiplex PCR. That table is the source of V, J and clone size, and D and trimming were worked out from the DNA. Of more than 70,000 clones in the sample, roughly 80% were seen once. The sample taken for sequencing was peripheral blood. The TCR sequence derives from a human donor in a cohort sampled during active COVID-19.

CDR3 sequence reads: CASSPPGLTSVRTEAFF. CDR3 nucleotides: TGCGCCAGCAGCCCCCCGGGACTTACCTCAGTGCGGACTGAAGCTTTCTTT. The chain employs TRBV5-1 and TRBJ1-1, with D maybe TRBD1 (5 bases). V was trimmed by 4 bases and J by 5 bases, leaving 24 bases between them. The CDR3 length is 17 residues. Germline V gene sequence: CDR1 SGHRS, CDR2 YFSETQ. Filled out from reference TRBV5-1 and TRBJ1-1, the complete variable domain reads KAGVTQTPRYLIKTRGQQVTLSCSPISGHRSVSWYQQTPGQGLQFLFEYFSETQRNKGNFPGRFSGRQFSNSRSEMNVSTLELGDSALYLCASSPPGLTSVRTEAFFGQGTRLTVV.